This TCR beta chain was found in a study of blood T cell repertoires in COVID-19. Study information: The analysed material was cDNA or gDNA that came from T cells, B-cell-depleted T cells, or PBMCs.

Followed over time, Seattle patients had been enrolled while infection was active. Original methodology: The authors estimated nucleated cell counts from reference gene primer amplification. Assay: immunoSEQ multiplex PCR; the TCRdb copy retains only in-frame clones and omits some. Clone size and the V and J calls come from that table; the DNA yielded D and trimming. The repertoire holds about 410,000 clones, with about 91% as singletons. The CDR3 runs to 13 residues. The germline V gene encodes CDR1 SGDLS and CDR2 YYNGEE. The ends were cut back, 3 bases at V and 8 bases at J, with 14 bases in the middle.

Sequenced material: peripheral blood. The receptor was derived from a woman aged 40 to 50 with COVID-19, enrolled during active disease. This sequence joins TRBV9 and TRBJ1-2, with D possibly matching TRBD1 (6 bases). The CDR3 nucleotides read TGTGCCAGCAGCGCAATCACCGGGACAGGCTACACCTTC. Translating gives CASSAITGTGYTF. The full variable domain, with the rest looked up from reference TRBV9 and TRBJ1-2, is DSGVTQTPKHLITATGQRVTLRCSPRSGDLSVYWYQQSLDQGLQFLIQYYNGEERAKGNILERFSAQQFPDLHSELNLSSLELGDSALYFCASSAITGTGYTFGSGTRLTVV.